This T cell receptor beta chain was profiled in a study of blood T cell repertoires in COVID-19. Whole-study context: T cells, B-cell-depleted T cells, or PBMCs supplied cDNA or gDNA.

The CDR3 spans 15 residues. The V gene's germline CDR1 is SGHRS and CDR2 YFSETQ. Germline trimming cut 0 bases from V and 4 bases from J; bases unmatched to any gene: 2. Method: immunoSEQ multiplex PCR; TCRdb's copy keeps in-frame clones and lacks some. Of about 350,000 clones in the sample, over 70% are singletons; the top ten hold 6% to 7%. Input material: peripheral blood. The rearrangement links TRBV5-1 to TRBJ2-1; 9 nucleotides align to TRBD2. The TCR originated in a woman between 45 and 65 years old with COVID-19, enrolled during active disease. The CDR3 is CASSLVAGEYNEQFF. In DNA, the CDR3 is TGCGCCAGCAGCTTGGTAGCGGGGGAATACAATGAGCAGTTCTTC.